The 29 T cell receptor beta chains below were found in one sample sequenced in a study of blood T cell repertoires in COVID-19. The table came from immunoSEQ multiplex PCR; TCRdb's copy has only in-frame clones and leaves some out. Here the sample spans 150,000 to 200,000 clones, approximately 88% being singletons. The specimen sequenced was peripheral blood. These receptors came from a human donor in a cohort sampled during active COVID-19.

The chain has TRBV7-8 and TRBJ2-1; a possible D gene is TRBD1 (5 bases). The V and J ends lost 1 base and 9 bases respectively, with 13 bases between them. The germline V gene encodes CDR1 SGHVS and CDR2 FQNEAQ. The CDR3 is made up of 14 amino acids. CDR3 bases: TGTGCCAGCAGCTTAGGGGGCTCCAGTGGTGAGCAGTTCTTC. It yields the protein CASSLGGSSGEQFF.

The chain employs TRBV19 and TRBJ1-4; 7 bases line up with TRBD1. The germline gives CDR1 LNHDA, CDR2 SQIVND (reference sequence). The CDR3 is made up of 13 amino acids. The V gene end was trimmed by 8 bases and the J gene end by 5 bases; junction bases not matched to a gene: 5. The CDR3 region has the DNA TGTGCCAGTGAGGGCAGGGGGAATGAAAAACTGTTTTTT. Protein: CASEGRGNEKLFF. Together with reference TRBV19 and TRBJ1-4, the CDR3 gives the full variable domain: DGGITQSPKYLFRKEGQNVTLSCEQNLNHDAMYWYRQDPGQGLRLIYYSQIVNDFQKGDIAEGYSVSREKKESFPLTVTSAQKNPTAFYLCASEGRGNEKLFFGSGTQLSVL.

This chain connects TRBV2 to TRBJ2-7; 10 nucleotides align to TRBD2. Trimming at V came to 2 bases and at J to 8 bases, leaving 12 bases not matched to a gene. Germline V gene data show CDR1 as SNHLY and CDR2 as FYNNEI. This CDR3 spans 16 amino acids. CDR3 loop: CASSETWASGGSKQYF. The DNA for the CDR3 is TGTGCCAGCAGTGAAACTTGGGCTAGCGGGGGTTCGAAGCAGTACTTC.

Of note for this clone: The same CDR3 is also encoded by other DNA sequences in this sample. The chain has TRBV7-9 and TRBJ1-2; 9 nucleotides line up with TRBD1. V lost 4 bases and J lost 4; bases outside the gene matches: 4. Per the germline V gene, CDR1 is SEHNR and CDR2 is FQNEAQ (reference sequence). The CDR3 spans 14 residues. DNA of the CDR3: TGTGCCAGCAGCTCGACAGGGGGATCCTATGGCTACACCTTC. The encoded protein is CASSSTGGSYGYTF.

This chain links TRBV11-2 with TRBJ2-5; 10 bases are a match to TRBD2. CDR1 is SGHAT and CDR2 is FQNNGV in the germline V gene. The CDR3 length is 16 residues. V trimming: 0 bases; J trimming: 0 bases; junction bases outside the gene matches: 1. The CDR3 bases are TGTGCCAGCAGCTTAGATAGCGGGGGGTACCAAGAGACCCAGTACTTC. Protein: CASSLDSGGYQETQYF. The full variable domain, its missing parts supplied by reference TRBV11-2 and TRBJ2-5, is EAGVAQSPRYKIIEKRQSVAFWCNPISGHATLYWYQQILGQGPKLLIQFQNNGVVDDSQLPKDRFSAERLKGVDSTLKIQPAKLEDSAVYLCASSLDSGGYQETQYFGPGTRLLVL.

This chain links TRBV6-2 or TRBV6-3 with TRBJ2-1; 14 positions match TRBD2. In germline, CDR1 is MNHEY, CDR2 SVGEGT. The CDR3 extends over 18 amino acids. Trimming took 6 bases from V and 0 from J; bases not matched to a gene: 7. The CDR3 region is CASSRTSGGPSSYNEQFF. The CDR3 DNA reads TGTGCCAGCAGCCGGACTAGCGGGGGGCCTAGCTCCTACAATGAGCAGTTCTTC.

This clone was picked up a small number of times. The chain recombines TRBV6-1 with TRBJ1-6; possibly TRBD1 for D (6 bases). CDR1 and CDR2 (germline): MNHNS, SASEGT. CDR3 size: 14 residues. V lost 3 bases and J 10 bases, leaving 13 bases between the germline ends. The CDR3 DNA is TGTGCCAGCAGTGATGGGGGCTCGGAGTCACCCCTCCACTTT. Its translation is CASSDGGSESPLHF.

Only one count was recorded for this clone. J is TRBJ2-7 and V is TRBV7-9; 10 positions agree with TRBD2. The V gene's germline CDR1 is SEHNR and CDR2 FQNEAQ (reference sequence). There are 15 residues in the CDR3. J gave up 3 bases and V 2 bases, and 4 bases lay outside the gene matches. The chain's CDR3 is CASSLTSGADYEQYF. CDR3 bases: TGTGCCAGCAGCTTAACTAGCGGGGCAGACTACGAGCAGTACTTC.

V gene TRBV7-2 combines with J gene TRBJ2-5; 11 bases map to TRBD2. The CDR3 is 19 residues long. J lost 4 bases, V lost 5 bases, and 18 bases had no gene match. Germline V gene data show CDR1 as SGHTA and CDR2 as FQGNSA. The CDR3 here is CASSLMPGGLAGGRETQYF. The DNA for the CDR3 is TGTGCCAGCAGCCTTATGCCCGGAGGGTTAGCGGGAGGGCGAGAGACCCAGTACTTC.

The chain employs TRBV3-1 (or the pseudogene TRBV3-2) and TRBJ2-7, with D perhaps TRBD1 (6 bases). Looked up from germline, CDR1 is LGHDT and CDR2 is YNNKEL (reference sequence). The CDR3 is made up of 17 amino acids. V was trimmed by 0 bases and J by 0 bases, leaving 15 bases between them. The CDR3: CASSQDRGHSSSYEQYF. The CDR3 coding sequence is TGTGCCAGCAGCCAAGACCGGGGACATTCGAGCTCCTACGAGCAGTACTTC.

The CDR3 sequence is CASSRLTGMGSTDTQYF. CDR3 coding DNA: TGTGCCAGTAGCCGACTGACAGGGATGGGGAGCACAGATACGCAGTATTTT. This chain connects TRBV19 to TRBJ2-3; 7 nucleotides match TRBD1. CDR3 size: 17 residues. The germline V gene has CDR1 LNHDA and CDR2 SQIVND (reference sequence). The junction had 12 bases not matched to a gene; V was cut back by 6 bases and J by 0 bases.

The CDR3 DNA is TGTGCCAGCAGCCAAACAGGGGTAGGAAACACCATATATTTT. Translated: CASSQTGVGNTIYF. The V call is TRBV7-2, the J call TRBJ1-3; 7 nucleotides match TRBD1. The germline V gene has CDR1 SGHTA and CDR2 FQGNSA. V lost 5 bases to trimming and J lost 4 bases; unmatched junction nucleotides: 5. This CDR3 has 14 amino acids. Complete variable domain (other parts from reference TRBV7-2 and TRBJ1-3): GAGVSQSPSNKVTEKGKDVELRCDPISGHTALYWYRQSLGQGLEFLIYFQGNSAPDKSGLPSDRFSAERTGGSVSTLTIQRTQQEDSAVYLCASSQTGVGNTIYFGEGSWLTVV.

The chain links TRBV5-6 to TRBJ2-7; D is perhaps TRBD2 (5 bases). The germline V gene encodes CDR1 SGHDT and CDR2 YYEEEE. V was shortened by 0 bases and J by 5 bases, with 12 bases between the two germline ends. The CDR3 contains 14 residues. The CDR3 nucleotides are TGTGCCAGCAGCTTGGAGGGTTGGAGGAACGAGCAGTACTTC. It encodes CASSLEGWRNEQYF.

This sequence joins TRBV6-5 and TRBJ2-7, with 11 positions matching TRBD2. Germline assignment: CDR1 MNHEY and CDR2 SVGAGI. The CDR3 consists of 15 residues. V lost 5 bases, J lost 2 bases, and 5 bases stayed unmatched. This CDR3 is CASSPTSGDTYEQYF. The CDR3 bases are TGTGCCAGCAGTCCGACTAGCGGGGATACCTACGAGCAGTACTTC.

This rearrangement joins TRBV4-1 to TRBJ2-7; no clear D. V dropped 1 base and J dropped 0 bases, with 10 bases sitting between them. The CDR3 length is 15 residues. Germline CDR1 reads MGHRA; CDR2 reads YSYEKL. The CDR3 nucleotides read TGCGCCAGCAGCCAAGTAGAAACAGTCTCCTACGAGCAGTACTTC. This encodes CASSQVETVSYEQYF.

V and J are TRBV5-1 and TRBJ2-7, with TRBD1 matching 9 bases. CDR1 is SGHRS, CDR2 YFSETQ, per germline. Germline trimming cut 4 bases from V and 1 base from J; bases unmatched to any gene: 6. This CDR3 has 15 residues. The CDR3 here is CASSHGDRDSYEQYF. As DNA, the CDR3 is TGCGCCAGCAGCCACGGGGACAGGGATTCCTACGAGCAGTACTTC.

The genes are TRBV2 and TRBJ2-7; D is unresolved. The CDR3 is made up of 12 amino acids. CDR1 SNHLY and CDR2 FYNNEI come from the germline V gene. V lost 2 bases and J lost 7, with 9 bases in between. The CDR3 bases are TGTGCCAGCAGTGAATCCCCCTTGGAGCAGTACTTC. It yields the protein CASSESPLEQYF.

The chain employs TRBV5-4 and TRBJ2-3; D might be TRBD1 (5 bases). Germline V gene data show CDR1 as SGHNT and CDR2 as YYREEE (reference sequence). This CDR3 has 16 amino acids. Trimming took off 4 bases at V and 0 bases at J, with 15 bases between the two ends. Written as DNA, the CDR3 is TGTGCCAGCAGCCCCTTGGGGCTACCTAGCACAGATACGCAGTATTTT. As protein: CASSPLGLPSTDTQYF.

In this sample, this clone turned up a few times. This sequence joins TRBV13 and TRBJ1-2; D ambiguous. Germline V gene sequence: CDR1 PRHDT, CDR2 FYEKMQ (reference sequence). The CDR3 is 14 residues long. With 3 bases removed from V and 4 bases from J, the gap between germline ends came to 12 bases. The CDR3 region is CASSFGLSGYGYTF. The CDR3 DNA follows: TGTGCCAGCAGCTTCGGACTGTCTGGCTATGGCTACACCTTC.

The DNA of the CDR3 is TGTGCCAGTAGTCCGCACTCGAGCTCCTACAATGAGCAGTTCTTC. It is translated as CASSPHSSSYNEQFF. This chain joins TRBV19 and TRBJ2-1, with D uncertain. V gave up 5 bases and J gave up 0 bases, with 11 bases separating them. The CDR3 is made up of 15 amino acids. Germline V lookup: CDR1 LNHDA, CDR2 SQIVND (reference sequence).

The genes are TRBV18 and TRBJ2-3, with D perhaps TRBD2 (5 bases). Germline V gene lookup returns CDR1 KGHSH and CDR2 LQKENI. This CDR3 region has 16 residues. V lost 0 bases and J lost 2, with 12 bases in between. The CDR3 spells CASSPPERTFTDTQYF. The CDR3 DNA follows: TGTGCCAGCTCACCACCGGAGCGGACCTTCACAGATACGCAGTATTTT.

The chain joins TRBV6-2 or TRBV6-3 to TRBJ2-3; the D is unclear. The V end lost 2 bases, the J end lost 3 bases, and 3 bases lay between the germline ends. The CDR3 consists of 12 residues. Germline CDR1 is MNHEY and CDR2 is SVGEGT. CDR3 amino acids: CASSYTTDTQYF. The CDR3 DNA follows: TGTGCCAGCAGTTACACTACAGATACGCAGTATTTT.

The chain recombines TRBV27 with TRBJ1-5, with D possibly being TRBD1 (5 bases). Germline loops: CDR1 MNHEY, CDR2 SMNVEV (reference sequence). The V gene lost 5 bases and the J gene lost 4 bases, with 15 bases spanning the gap. The CDR3 has 15 residues. CDR3 region: CASSPLDSMNQPQHF. In nucleotides, the CDR3 is TGTGCCAGCAGTCCCCTCGACAGTATGAATCAGCCCCAGCATTTT.

This clone was seen only a few times. The chain recombines TRBV6-4 with TRBJ1-2; possibly TRBD1 for D (5 bases). V was trimmed by 2 bases and J by 14 bases, leaving 12 bases between them. Looked up from germline, CDR1 is MRHNA and CDR2 is SNTAGT. This CDR3 is built from 11 residues. The CDR3 DNA reads as TGTGCCAGCAGTGACGGCCTGGGGCAGACCTTC. Translation: CASSDGLGQTF.

The chain is built from TRBV11-3 and TRBJ2-3; 7 bases line up with TRBD2. This CDR3 comprises 15 residues. Germline CDR1 reads SGHNT; CDR2 reads YENEEA. J gave up 5 bases and V 3 bases, and 8 bases lay outside the gene matches. CDR3 loop: CASSLWEGSQDTQYF. The CDR3 nucleotides are TGTGCCAGCAGCTTGTGGGAGGGTTCGCAAGATACGCAGTATTTT.

V usage is TRBV7-8 and J usage is TRBJ2-5, with D maybe TRBD2 (5 bases). This CDR3 is 14 amino acids long. CDR1 is SGHVS and CDR2 is FQNEAQ in the germline V gene. V was pared by 5 bases and J by 3 bases, with 13 bases between. The CDR3 region is CASSPPGSKETQYF. In DNA form, the CDR3 reads TGTGCCAGCAGCCCCCCGGGATCGAAAGAGACCCAGTACTTC.

This clone was picked up a small number of times. The CDR3 nucleotides are TGTGCCAGCAGCTTAAGGACAGGGAAATCCTACGAGCAGTACTTC. Amino acids: CASSLRTGKSYEQYF. The chain employs TRBV7-9 and TRBJ2-7; 8 positions agree with TRBD1. The CDR3 is made up of 15 amino acids. Unmatched junction bases numbered 4, after V lost 2 bases and J lost 1 base. Germline V gene lookup returns CDR1 SEHNR and CDR2 FQNEAQ (reference sequence).

The chain recombines TRBV6-5 with TRBJ2-5; D call uncertain. V shed 0 bases and J shed 4 bases, with 12 bases lying between them. Germline values: CDR1 MNHEY, CDR2 SVGAGI. The CDR3 covers 15 residues. Here the CDR3 reads CASSYSLARPETQYF. The CDR3 nucleotides are TGTGCCAGCAGTTACTCGCTGGCTAGACCAGAGACCCAGTACTTC.

The gene calls are TRBV9 and TRBJ2-3; 11 bases align to TRBD2. J was trimmed by 4 bases and V by 4 bases; bases with no gene match: 5. From germline, CDR1 is SGDLS and CDR2 YYNGEE. The length of the CDR3 is 15 residues. The CDR3 region has the DNA TGTGCCAGCAGCAGTAGCGGGGGGGTGGCAGATACGCAGTATTTT. Translating it yields CASSSSGGVADTQYF.